This T cell receptor (beta chain) was documented in a study of CD8 T cells in ankylosing spondylitis. Regarding this clonotype: Its antigen is currently unknown.

Points from the study as a whole: The disease-linked clones had a CD8+ phenotype and low blood frequencies. Within ankylosing spondylitis blood, a TCR beta motif made up of several highly homologous variants appeared to be characteristic.

The V gene lost 4 bases and the J gene lost 2 bases, with 11 bases spanning the gap. Germline-derived CDR1 and CDR2 are SNHLY and FYNNEI. The CDR3 contains 14 residues. It was by quantitative 5'-RACE with molecular barcodes that TCR beta libraries were made. One entry per CDR3 protein results from TCRdb running MiXCR on the 5' RACE reads. The profile shows about 540,000 distinct CDR3 sequences, over 9.5% of them singletons. V usage is TRBV2 and J usage is TRBJ2-5; D is undetermined. The source material was blood, either unsorted or a sorted T cell fraction (not recorded which). This clonotype was sampled from a male donor with ankylosing spondylitis. CDR3 DNA: TGTGCCAGCAGTGGTTCGGTCATACAAGAGACCCAGTACTTC. Its protein is CASSGSVIQETQYF.